The 18 T cell receptor beta chains below all came from one sample that was sequenced in a study of response to subunit inactivated influenza vaccine. TCRdb processed the RT-PCR reads anew with MiXCR; each CDR3 protein has one entry. The profile shows roughly 500,000 distinct CDR3 sequences, 16% of them singletons. Sequences were derived from CD4+ T cells sorted from PBMCs, sampled roughly 24 months after vaccination. Every receptor here comes from a man between 50 and 70 years old who received an inactivated influenza vaccine.

This chain links TRBV27 with TRBJ2-7; no reliable D call. The V end was cut by 5 bases, the J end by 1 base, with 9 bases between. There are 13 residues in the CDR3. CDR1 is MNHEY, CDR2 SMNVEV, per germline (reference sequence). CDR3 DNA sequence: TGTGCCAGCAGTAACCAGCGATCCTACGAGCAGTACTTC. It specifies CASSNQRSYEQYF.

The chain carries TRBV6-2 or TRBV6-3 and TRBJ1-1, with D tentatively TRBD1 (6 bases). Trimming took 8 bases from V and 0 from J, leaving 10 bases between them. CDR1 MNHEY and CDR2 SVGEGT come from the germline V gene. There are 13 residues in the CDR3. CDR3 bases: TGTGCCAGCCTAGGGACAATGAACACTGAAGCTTTCTTT. Translating it yields CASLGTMNTEAFF.

This clonotype was picked up a small number of times. The genes are TRBV5-1 and TRBJ2-6, with 7 bases matching TRBD2. This CDR3 spans 18 amino acids. The germline CDR1 and CDR2 sequences are SGHRS and YFSETQ. Losses at the gene ends were 0 bases for V and 0 bases for J; bases not matched to a gene: 6. The CDR3 reads CASSLGGGVPSGANVLTF. As DNA, the CDR3 is TGCGCCAGCAGCTTGGGTGGGGGGGTACCCTCTGGGGCCAACGTCCTGACTTTC.

The chain couples TRBV5-1 to TRBJ1-3, with D perhaps TRBD1 (6 bases). There are 15 residues in the CDR3. Germline CDR1 reads SGHRS; CDR2 reads YFSETQ. V was cut by 1 base and J by 0 bases, with 8 bases left in between. The CDR3 is CASSLTGYSGNTIYF. The DNA of the CDR3 is TGCGCCAGCAGCTTGACAGGGTACTCTGGAAACACCATATATTTT.

V and J are TRBV7-2 and TRBJ2-3; D is perhaps TRBD1 (6 bases). The CDR3 is 13 residues long. Germline loops: CDR1 SGHTA, CDR2 FQGNSA. Trimming shortened V by 1 base and J by 4 bases, and 6 bases separated the two germline ends. Here the CDR3 reads CASSLGQADTQYF. The CDR3 DNA reads as TGTGCCAGCAGCTTAGGACAGGCAGATACGCAGTATTTT.

The rearrangement joins TRBV7-2 to TRBJ2-2, with D perhaps matching TRBD1 or TRBD2 (6 bases each). The CDR3 sequence is 15 residues long. CDR1 and CDR2 from the germline V gene are SGHTA and FQGNSA. V was trimmed by 5 bases and J by 4 bases, leaving 14 bases between them. The CDR3 loop is CASSQRGGLTGELFF. In DNA, the CDR3 is TGTGCCAGCAGCCAGCGAGGGGGGCTCACCGGGGAGCTGTTTTTT.

This clonotype showed up many times. V and J are TRBV10-3 and TRBJ1-5, with TRBD1 matching over 9 bases. The CDR3 is 14 amino acids. The germline CDR1 and CDR2 sequences are ENHRY and SYGVKD. V lost 4 bases, J lost 6 bases, and 4 bases stayed unmatched. The CDR3 here is CAISAEQGAQPQHF. The DNA of the CDR3 is TGTGCCATCAGTGCCGAACAGGGGGCTCAGCCCCAGCATTTT.

In its sample, this clonotype was seen many times. The chain is built from TRBV7-8 and TRBJ1-2; D ambiguous. V lost 7 bases, J lost 7 bases, and 13 bases lay in between. From germline, CDR1 is SGHVS and CDR2 FQNEAQ. This CDR3 spans 12 amino acids. CDR3 amino acids: CASTPLSGGYTF. CDR3 coding DNA: TGTGCCAGCACCCCCCTTTCGGGTGGCTACACCTTC.

This clonotype was counted between two and nine times. V and J are TRBV6-2 or TRBV6-3 and TRBJ2-5; D is ambiguous. Germline V gene sequence: CDR1 MNHEY, CDR2 SVGEGT. The V and J ends lost 6 bases and 4 bases respectively, with 12 bases between them. This CDR3 has 13 amino acids. CDR3 nucleotide sequence: TGTGCCAGCAGCCCCGGGTTCAGAGAGACCCAGTACTTC. Translated, it gives CASSPGFRETQYF.

The rearrangement joins TRBV5-1 to TRBJ1-1; 8 bases fit TRBD1. The CDR3 is 14 amino acids. CDR1 is SGHRS and CDR2 is YFSETQ in the germline V gene. J gave up 6 bases and V 4 bases, and 8 bases lay outside the gene matches. CDR3 residues: CASSNPDRGAEAFF. The CDR3 coding sequence is TGCGCCAGCAGCAATCCAGACAGGGGAGCTGAAGCTTTCTTT.

CDR3 sequence reads: CASQSSGTEAFF. As DNA, the CDR3 is TGTGCCAGCCAGAGTAGCGGCACTGAAGCTTTCTTT. The V gene is TRBV18, the J gene TRBJ1-1; no clear D. CDR3 length: 12 residues. The germline CDR1 and CDR2 sequences are KGHSH and LQKENI. Trimming left V 8 bases short and J 4 bases short, with 11 bases between.

The chain uses TRBV20-1 and TRBJ2-5; tentative D call: TRBD1 (5 bases). Germline CDR1 DFQATT, CDR2 SNEGSKA (reference sequence). Trimming shortened V by 4 bases and J by 0 bases, and 6 bases separated the two germline ends. The CDR3 contains 12 residues. CDR3 region: CSATQDQETQYF. CDR3 nucleotides: TGCAGTGCTACACAGGACCAAGAGACCCAGTACTTC.

This clonotype has a count of ten or more. This chain links TRBV5-1 with TRBJ2-1; 10 nucleotides align to TRBD2. The CDR3 has 17 amino acids. Germline values: CDR1 SGHRS, CDR2 YFSETQ. The V segment lost 1 base and the J segment 4 bases; nucleotides outside the gene matches: 8. This CDR3 reads CASSLPKREGRYNEQFF. The DNA of the CDR3 is TGCGCCAGCAGCTTGCCCAAGCGGGAGGGCCGGTACAATGAGCAGTTCTTC.

This chain links TRBV12-3 or TRBV12-4 with TRBJ2-7, with D possibly TRBD1 on 7 matching bases. This CDR3 spans 14 amino acids. V lost 6 bases, J lost 1 base, and 13 bases lay in between. CDR3 region: CASRARDSSYEQYF. CDR3 nucleotide sequence: TGTGCCAGCAGGGCGCGGGACAGTTCCTACGAGCAGTACTTC.

This clonotype was found a few times. The chain links TRBV7-9 to TRBJ2-1; TRBD2 aligns across 11 bases. V lost 9 bases and J lost 10; bases outside the gene matches: 8. Looked up from germline, CDR1 is SEHNR and CDR2 is FQNEAQ (reference sequence). The CDR3 consists of 13 residues. The CDR3, as DNA: TGTGCCAGTTGGCTAGCGGGAGGCGGCGAGCAGTTCTTC. Translating gives CASWLAGGGEQFF.

This clonotype was counted only a few times. The genes are TRBV5-1 and TRBJ2-3; D ambiguous. The V end was cut by 1 base, the J end by 5 bases, with 11 bases between. Germline assignment: CDR1 SGHRS and CDR2 YFSETQ. CDR3 length: 14 amino acids. The CDR3 coding sequence is TGCGCCAGCAGCTTGTCCAGAACTGGAGATACGCAGTATTTT. Protein: CASSLSRTGDTQYF.

J is TRBJ2-5 and V is TRBV19; possibly TRBD2 for D (6 bases). The V end was cut by 1 base, the J end by 3 bases, with 15 bases between. This CDR3 comprises 16 residues. CDR1 and CDR2 (germline): LNHDA, SQIVND (reference sequence). CDR3 coding DNA: TGTGCCAGTAGTATAGGAACAACCTGGGGGGAAGAGACCCAGTACTTC. It is translated as CASSIGTTWGEETQYF.

This clonotype has at least ten counts. This rearrangement joins TRBV12-3 or TRBV12-4 to TRBJ1-1; 7 bases match TRBD1. V dropped 6 bases and J dropped 1; count of bases not matched to a gene: 8. The CDR3 extends over 15 amino acids. CDR3 bases: TGTGCCAGCAGGCGGGAACAGGGGCGGAACACTGAAGCTTTCTTT. Translation: CASRREQGRNTEAFF.